This TCR beta chain was sequenced in a study of cytomegalovirus exposure and HLA in healthy donors. General study results and limits: The tendency of first-cohort TCR clusters to co-occur in the roughly 110 validation repertoires was the finding of a later analysis. Reports credit the classifier with highly specific, highly sensitive diagnosis of cytomegalovirus status. Associated with cytomegalovirus, according to the listing, were around 170 TCR beta chains.

In regard to this clone: Antigen: not known. Because the CDR3's place on the DNA is in doubt, the DNA is left out and the CDR3 is given as listed by TCRdb.

TCRdb's table, derived via immunoSEQ multiplex PCR, lists solely in-frame clones and lacks some. The data show a few hundred thousand clones, approximately 88% seen once. In germline, CDR1 is GTSNPN, CDR2 SVGIG (reference sequence). The CDR3 extends over 12 residues, inclusive of both ends. The donors were part of the 120-subject validation cohort, which stood apart from the roughly 700-subject first cohort. The sample was PBMCs. This TCR came from a man aged 25-45 years in good health and CMV-seronegative. The rearrangement links TRBV30 to TRBJ1-1. The CDR3: CAWSVGHGSGSF.